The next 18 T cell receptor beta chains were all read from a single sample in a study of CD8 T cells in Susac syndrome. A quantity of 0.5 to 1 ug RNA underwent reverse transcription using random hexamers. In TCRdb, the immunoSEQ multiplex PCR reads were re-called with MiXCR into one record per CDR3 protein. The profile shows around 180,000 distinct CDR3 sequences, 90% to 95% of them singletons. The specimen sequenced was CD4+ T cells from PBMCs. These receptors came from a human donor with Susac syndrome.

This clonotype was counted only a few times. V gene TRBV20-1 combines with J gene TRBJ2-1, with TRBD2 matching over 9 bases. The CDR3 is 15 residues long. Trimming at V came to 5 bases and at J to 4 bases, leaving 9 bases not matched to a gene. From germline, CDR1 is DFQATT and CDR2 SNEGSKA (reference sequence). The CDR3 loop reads CSASWAGGPYNEQFF. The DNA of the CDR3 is TGCAGTGCTTCGTGGGCGGGGGGGCCGTACAATGAGCAGTTCTTC.

The CDR3 nucleotides read TGTGCCAGCAGCTACCGGGGCGATTGGGACATTCAGTACTTC. Protein sequence: CASSYRGDWDIQYF. The chain has TRBV5-6 and TRBJ2-4; D is tentatively TRBD1 or TRBD2 (5 bases each). V lost 3 bases and J lost 8, with 15 bases in between. This CDR3 is 14 amino acids long. Germline V CDR1 and CDR2: SGHDT, YYEEEE.

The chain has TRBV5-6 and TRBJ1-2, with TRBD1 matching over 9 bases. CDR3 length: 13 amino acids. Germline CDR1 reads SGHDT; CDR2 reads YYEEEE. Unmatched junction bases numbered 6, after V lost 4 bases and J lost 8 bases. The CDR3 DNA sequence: TGTGCCAGCAGCCCACTGGGACAGGGAGGCTACACCTTC. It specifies CASSPLGQGGYTF.

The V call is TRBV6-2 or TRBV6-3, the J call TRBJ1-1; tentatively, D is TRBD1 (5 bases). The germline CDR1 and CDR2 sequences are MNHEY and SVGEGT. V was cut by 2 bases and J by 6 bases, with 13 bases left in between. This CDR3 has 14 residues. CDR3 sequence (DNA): TGTGCCAGCAGTTACGCAGGGTGGGGAGCTGAAGCTTTCTTT. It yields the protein CASSYAGWGAEAFF.

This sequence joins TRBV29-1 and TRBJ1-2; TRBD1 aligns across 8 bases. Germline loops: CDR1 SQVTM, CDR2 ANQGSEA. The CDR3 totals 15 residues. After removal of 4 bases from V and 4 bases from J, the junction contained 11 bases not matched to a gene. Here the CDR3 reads CSVVWTGSIPYGYTF. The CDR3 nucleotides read TGCAGCGTTGTCTGGACAGGGTCTATCCCCTATGGCTACACCTTC.

CDR3 sequence (DNA): TGCAGTGCTAGTAGCGGGGGTCCCTCCTACGAGCAGTACTTC. Translation gives CSASSGGPSYEQYF. V and J are TRBV20-1 and TRBJ2-7; 9 bases are a match to TRBD2. With V trimmed by 3 bases and J by 0 bases, 3 bases remained unmatched. This CDR3 region has 14 residues. Germline V gene lookup returns CDR1 DFQATT and CDR2 SNEGSKA (reference sequence).

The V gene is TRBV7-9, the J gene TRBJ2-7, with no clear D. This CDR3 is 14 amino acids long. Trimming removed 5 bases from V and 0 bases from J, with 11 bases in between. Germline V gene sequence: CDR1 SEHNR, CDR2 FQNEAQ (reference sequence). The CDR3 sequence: CASSTSTNSYEQYF. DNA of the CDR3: TGTGCCAGCAGCACATCCACGAACTCCTACGAGCAGTACTTC.

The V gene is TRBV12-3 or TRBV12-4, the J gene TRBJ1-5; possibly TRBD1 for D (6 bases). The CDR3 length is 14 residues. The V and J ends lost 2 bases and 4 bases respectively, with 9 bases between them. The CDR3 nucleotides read TGTGCCAGCAGTTTAAGGGACACGAATCAGCCCCAGCATTTT. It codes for CASSLRDTNQPQHF.

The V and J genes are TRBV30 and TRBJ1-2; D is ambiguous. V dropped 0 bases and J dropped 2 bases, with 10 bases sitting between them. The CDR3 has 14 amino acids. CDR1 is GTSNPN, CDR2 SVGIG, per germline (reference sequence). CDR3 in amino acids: CAWSVSHSNYGYTF. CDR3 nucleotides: TGTGCCTGGAGTGTATCCCACTCGAACTATGGCTACACCTTC.

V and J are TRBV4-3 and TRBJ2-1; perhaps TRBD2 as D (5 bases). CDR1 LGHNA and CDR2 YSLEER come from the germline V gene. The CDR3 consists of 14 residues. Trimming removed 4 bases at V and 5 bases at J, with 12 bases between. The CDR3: CASSRRRGNNEQFF. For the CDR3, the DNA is TGCGCCAGCAGCCGACGCCGGGGAAACAATGAGCAGTTCTTC.

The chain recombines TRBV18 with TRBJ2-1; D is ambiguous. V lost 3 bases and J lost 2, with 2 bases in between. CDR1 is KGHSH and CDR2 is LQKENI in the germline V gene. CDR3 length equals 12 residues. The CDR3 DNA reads TGTGCCAGCTCACCGGCCTACAATGAGCAGTTCTTC. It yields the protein CASSPAYNEQFF.

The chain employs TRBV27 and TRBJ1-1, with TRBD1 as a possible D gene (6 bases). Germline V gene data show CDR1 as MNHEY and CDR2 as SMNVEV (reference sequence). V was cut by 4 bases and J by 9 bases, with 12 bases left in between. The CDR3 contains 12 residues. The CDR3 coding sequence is TGTGCCAGCAGTTCAACAGGGAATAAAGCTTTCTTT. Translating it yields CASSSTGNKAFF.

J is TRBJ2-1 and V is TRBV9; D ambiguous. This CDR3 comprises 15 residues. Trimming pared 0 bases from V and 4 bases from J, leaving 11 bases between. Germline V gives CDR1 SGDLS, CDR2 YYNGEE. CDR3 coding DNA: TGTGCCAGCAGCGTAGGTCACGTGGGGTACAATGAGCAGTTCTTC. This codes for CASSVGHVGYNEQFF.

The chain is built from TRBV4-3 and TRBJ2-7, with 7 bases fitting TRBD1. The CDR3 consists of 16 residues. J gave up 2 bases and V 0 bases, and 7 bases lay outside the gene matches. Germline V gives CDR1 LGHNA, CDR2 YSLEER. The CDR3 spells CASSQDEWTGAYEQYF. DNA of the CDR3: TGCGCCAGCAGCCAAGATGAGTGGACAGGTGCCTACGAGCAGTACTTC.

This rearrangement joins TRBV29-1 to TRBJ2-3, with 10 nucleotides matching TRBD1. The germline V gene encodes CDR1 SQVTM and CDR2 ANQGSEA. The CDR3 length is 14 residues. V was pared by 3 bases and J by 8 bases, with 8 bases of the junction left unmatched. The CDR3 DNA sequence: TGCAGCGTTGACTCAGGGACAGGGGTACCTACGCAGTATTTT. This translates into CSVDSGTGVPTQYF.

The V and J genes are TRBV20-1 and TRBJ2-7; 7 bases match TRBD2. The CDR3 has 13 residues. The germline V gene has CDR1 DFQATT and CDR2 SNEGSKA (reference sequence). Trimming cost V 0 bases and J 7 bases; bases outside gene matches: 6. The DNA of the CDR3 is TGCAGTGCTAGAGATCCTAGCGGAGGGGAGCAGTACTTC. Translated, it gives CSARDPSGGEQYF.

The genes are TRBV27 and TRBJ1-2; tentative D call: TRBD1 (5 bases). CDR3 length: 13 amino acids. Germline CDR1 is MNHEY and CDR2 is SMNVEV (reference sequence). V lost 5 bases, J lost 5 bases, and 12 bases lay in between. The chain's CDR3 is CASSPRGWYGYTF. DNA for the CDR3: TGTGCCAGCAGTCCAAGGGGTTGGTATGGCTACACCTTC.

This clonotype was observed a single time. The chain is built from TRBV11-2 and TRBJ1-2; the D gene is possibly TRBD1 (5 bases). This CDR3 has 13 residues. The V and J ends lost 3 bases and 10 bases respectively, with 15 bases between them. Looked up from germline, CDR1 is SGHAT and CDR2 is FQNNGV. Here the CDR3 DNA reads TGTGCCAGCAGCTTGACAACTCAGGGTGACTACACCTTC. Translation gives CASSLTTQGDYTF.